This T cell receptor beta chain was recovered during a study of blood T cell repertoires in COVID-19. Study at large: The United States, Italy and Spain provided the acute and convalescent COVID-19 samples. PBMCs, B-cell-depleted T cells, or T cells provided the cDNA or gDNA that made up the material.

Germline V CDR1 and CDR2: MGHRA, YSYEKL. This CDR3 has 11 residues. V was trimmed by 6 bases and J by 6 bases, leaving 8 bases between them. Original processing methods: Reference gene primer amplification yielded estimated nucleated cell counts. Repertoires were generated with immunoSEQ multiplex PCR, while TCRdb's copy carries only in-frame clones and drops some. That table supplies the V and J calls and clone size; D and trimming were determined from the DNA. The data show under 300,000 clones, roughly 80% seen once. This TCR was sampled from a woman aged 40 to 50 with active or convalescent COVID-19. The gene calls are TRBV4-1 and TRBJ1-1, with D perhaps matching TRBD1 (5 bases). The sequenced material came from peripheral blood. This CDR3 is CASSSRAEAFF. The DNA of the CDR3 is TGCGCCAGCAGTTCCAGGGCTGAAGCTTTCTTT.